Below, 26 T cell receptor beta chains from the same sample are listed, as sequenced in a study of tumor-infiltrating lymphocytes in primary liver carcinoma. A constant-region primer served to make TCR beta cDNA from roughly 540 ng total RNA. What produced the TCR beta libraries was three nested multiplex PCR rounds using slightly modified ARM-PCR. The opening two PCR rounds, around 11 cycles each, paired TRBV1-TRBV30 forward primers with a C-beta reverse primer. Via MiXCR, TCRdb re-called the multiplex PCR reads, giving one row per CDR3 protein. The top ten hold around 44% of the sample, which has tens of thousands of distinct CDR3 sequences, approximately 74% seen once. Co-extracted RNA and DNA came from about 19-30 mg of unsorted bulk tissue. The sample taken for sequencing was liver tumor tissue from sampling region 4. Subset noted: tumor region T4, right-lateral pole. All receptors come from a man between 40 and 49 years old with primary liver carcinoma and hepatitis B virus infection.

Points on this clonotype: A much more abundant neighbour one base away suggests this may be a read error. The chain joins TRBV14 to TRBJ2-7, with a weak D call TRBD2 (6 bases). Germline V CDR1 and CDR2: SGHDN, FVKESK. CDR3 length: 17 residues. The V gene lost 0 bases and the J gene lost 6 bases, with 21 bases spanning the gap. The CDR3, as DNA: TGTGCCAGCAGCCAAGATATGCGGCTGGGAGGTCCGGGCGAGCAGTACTTC. Translation: CASSQDMRLGGPGEQYF.

The V call is TRBV12-3 or TRBV12-4, the J call TRBJ1-1, with D unclear. The CDR3 consists of 14 residues. Deletions cut 6 bases from V and 4 bases from J, with 15 bases between. CDR3 in amino acids: CASRAMGRVTEAFF. The CDR3 DNA reads TGTGCCAGCAGGGCGATGGGGAGGGTCACTGAAGCTTTCTTT.

Note on this clonotype: A clone one base away is much larger, so this may be a read error. This sequence joins TRBV11-2 and TRBJ1-1; possible D gene TRBD1, 5 bases. Trimming left V 4 bases short and J 1 base short, with 7 bases between. The length of the CDR3 is 13 residues. The germline gives CDR1 SGHAT, CDR2 FQNNGV. DNA of the CDR3: TGTGCCAGCAGCTCGGGGGGGAACACTGAAGCTTTCTTT. It is translated as CASSSGGNTEAFF.

The rearrangement uses TRBV4-3 and TRBJ2-6; D uncertain. The CDR3 is 17 amino acids. The V gene's germline CDR1 is LGHNA and CDR2 YSLEER. Between the trimmed V and J ends, which lost 0 bases and 0 bases, there was a span of 9 bases. The CDR3 loop is CASSQDGFRSGANVLTF. The CDR3 DNA follows: TGCGCCAGCAGCCAAGATGGGTTCCGCTCTGGGGCCAACGTCCTGACTTTC.

Concerning this clonotype: Lacking the conserved final phenylalanine or tryptophan, this CDR3 likely reflects a read error. The chain combines TRBV11-2 with TRBJ2-7; 9 bases match TRBD1. The CDR3 totals 15 residues. CDR1 and CDR2 (germline): SGHAT, FQNNGV. CDR3 residues: CTSSQGTGRAYEQYI. The DNA for the CDR3 is TGTACCAGCAGCCAAGGGACAGGGAGAGCCTACGAGCAGTACATC.

The table lists this clonotype with many counts. The chain links TRBV29-1 to TRBJ1-2; tentative D call: TRBD1 (6 bases). The CDR3 consists of 11 residues. V shed 4 bases and J shed 6 bases, with 9 bases lying between them. From germline, CDR1 is SQVTM and CDR2 ANQGSEA. The CDR3 loop is CSVARGDGYTF. The CDR3 coding sequence is TGCAGCGTTGCCAGGGGAGATGGCTACACCTTC.

This clonotype has a single count. Sequence at one end of the junction differs from germline and may be a read error. The gene calls are TRBV12-3 or TRBV12-4 and TRBJ2-4, with 9 positions matching TRBD2. The CDR3 length is 15 residues. Here the CDR3 reads CASSVGGLAINIQYF. The CDR3 DNA sequence: TGTGCCAGCAGTGTTGGGGGACTAGCCATAAACATTCAGTACTTC.

The chain combines TRBV4-1 with TRBJ2-1; no clear D gene. The length of the CDR3 is 14 residues. Deletions cut 6 bases from V and 9 bases from J, with 18 bases between. CDR1 and CDR2 from the germline V gene are MGHRA and YSYEKL. The CDR3 DNA is TGCGCCAGCAGACAAAATGTTGGCATTGGTGAGCAGTTCTTC. Translating it yields CASRQNVGIGEQFF.

This clonotype turned up a few times. This chain links TRBV11-2 with TRBJ2-7; D not resolved. The CDR3 sequence is 14 residues long. Germline CDR1 reads SGHAT; CDR2 reads FQNNGV. CDR3 sequence (DNA): TGTGTCAGTAGCTTAACCGACGGAGACTACGAGCAGTACTTC. Its translation is CVSSLTDGDYEQYF.

For this clonotype: An end of the junction differs from the germline gene, which may be a read error. The J gene is TRBJ2-7, the V gene TRBV7-9; 13 nucleotides match TRBD2. The CDR3 is made up of 18 amino acids. CDR1 SEHNR and CDR2 FQNEAQ come from the germline V gene (reference sequence). As DNA, the CDR3 is TGTGCTAACAGCGGCGGGACTAGCGGGAACCAGTGTCCCTACGAGCAGTGCTTC. It is translated as CANSGGTSGNQCPYEQCF.

The rearrangement joins TRBV29-1 to TRBJ2-3; 7 bases are shared with TRBD2. The CDR3 consists of 14 residues. Germline V CDR1 and CDR2: SQVTM, ANQGSEA. Here the CDR3 reads CCGLVGLGTDTQYF. DNA for the CDR3: TGCTGCGGACTAGTGGGATTGGGCACAGATACGCAGTATTTT.

In the case of this clonotype: The junction shows a germline mismatch at one end, possibly a read error. The chain employs TRBV7-9 and TRBJ1-5; D is ambiguous. CDR1 SEHNR and CDR2 FQNEAQ come from the germline V gene (reference sequence). The CDR3 extends over 16 amino acids. CDR3 DNA: TGTGCCAGCAGCCTAGAACACGGTAGTAGCAATCAGCTCCAGCATTTT. Translating gives CASSLEHGSSNQLQHF.

This clonotype was seen just once. At one of its ends the junction is not consistent with the germline gene, which may arise from a read error. This sequence joins TRBV11-2 and TRBJ2-2; TRBD2 is a possible D gene (6 bases). The germline CDR1 and CDR2 sequences are SGHAT and FQNNGV. The CDR3 has 16 amino acids. CDR3 sequence reads: CASLALGGAKTGELFF. The CDR3 DNA sequence: TGTGCCAGCTTAGCATTAGGAGGGGCGAAGACCGGGGAGCTATTTTTT.

Concerning this clonotype itself: At one end the junction does not follow the germline gene, possibly because of a read error. The chain joins TRBV29-1 to TRBJ1-1; D is undetermined. The CDR3 length is 14 residues. CDR1 is SQVTM, CDR2 ANQGSEA, per germline. Written as DNA, the CDR3 is TGCAGCGTTGATGCCGAAGGGTTTTTCCCTGAAGCTCTCTTT. It yields the protein CSVDAEGFFPEALF.

The CDR3 loop reads CASSLRHGRNTEAFF. The CDR3 coding sequence is TGTGCCAGCAGCCTGCGACATGGTCGGAACACTGAAGCTTTCTTT. The chain combines TRBV11-1 with TRBJ1-1, with unresolved D. The germline V and J ends were trimmed by 5 bases and 1 base, with 14 bases remaining between them. The germline V gene encodes CDR1 SGHAT and CDR2 FQDESV (reference sequence). This CDR3 is 15 amino acids long.

CDR3 DNA sequence: TGTGCCTGGAGTTACTCCTGGACAATCTACGAGCAGTACTTC. This gives the protein CAWSYSWTIYEQYF. The chain combines TRBV30 with TRBJ2-7; maybe TRBD1 (5 bases). V dropped 2 bases and J dropped 3 bases, with 14 bases sitting between them. CDR3 size: 14 residues. Germline CDR1 and CDR2: GTSNPN and SVGIG (reference sequence).

This chain uses TRBV11-2 with TRBJ2-5; D possibly corresponds to TRBD1 (6 bases). Deletions cut 5 bases from V and 5 bases from J, with 27 bases between. Germline V gene lookup returns CDR1 SGHAT and CDR2 FQNNGV. This CDR3 comprises 18 residues. CDR3 bases: TGTGCCAGCAGCCCTGGCTCAATCCAGGGTACAGGGCGGGAGACCCAGTACTTC. Encoded protein: CASSPGSIQGTGRETQYF.

As concerns this clonotype: Sequence at one end of the junction differs from germline and may be a read error. The V and J genes are TRBV6-5 and TRBJ2-6; the D gene is possibly TRBD2 (6 bases). Germline V gives CDR1 MNHEY, CDR2 SVGAGI. CDR3 length equals 13 residues. The chain's CDR3 is CASTESGANLLTF. CDR3 bases: TGTGCCAGCACCGAGTCGGGAGCCAACCTCCTGACTTTC.

This clonotype came up once. Here the CDR3 omits its conserved ending phenylalanine or tryptophan, so a read error is the likely source. The genes are TRBV4-3 and TRBJ2-3, with 7 positions matching TRBD2. The CDR3 is 13 amino acids. Germline assignment: CDR1 LGHNA and CDR2 YSLEER. The CDR3 spells CASTQDAGDTQYL. CDR3 bases: TGCGCCAGCACCCAAGACGCGGGGGATACACAGTATTTG.

A word on this clonotype: One end of the junction fails to match germline, which may point to a read error. The chain employs TRBV5-4 and TRBJ1-6, with D uncertain. Germline CDR1 and CDR2: SGHNT and YYREEE (reference sequence). This CDR3 has 16 residues. DNA of the CDR3: TGTGCCAGCAGCTCGCACCCCGGACCGCTGAATTCACCCATCCACTTT. Its protein is CASSSHPGPLNSPIHF.

The chain joins TRBV4-3 to TRBJ2-1, with TRBD2 as a possible D gene (5 bases). This CDR3 has 16 amino acids. The V end lost 2 bases, the J end lost 5 bases, and 16 bases lay between the germline ends. CDR1 is LGHNA, CDR2 YSLEER, per germline. CDR3 nucleotides: TGCGCCAGCAGCCAATTCCTCCCCCCAGCGGACAATGAGCAGTTCTTC. Translating gives CASSQFLPPADNEQFF.

The CDR3 loop reads CASSLKGFANEKLFF. The CDR3 DNA reads TGTGCCAGCAGCTTAAAGGGATTCGCTAATGAAAAACTGTTTTTT. V usage is TRBV11-2 and J usage is TRBJ1-4, with D uncertain. Trimming left V 2 bases short and J 3 bases short, with 10 bases between. The CDR3 length is 15 residues. Germline assignment: CDR1 SGHAT and CDR2 FQNNGV.

This clonotype was picked up one time. The rearrangement joins TRBV4-1 to TRBJ2-1; 8 bases fit TRBD2. Looked up from germline, CDR1 is MGHRA and CDR2 is YSYEKL. This CDR3 is 16 amino acids long. The ends lost 2 bases at V and 7 bases at J; junction bases unmatched: 10. In DNA, the CDR3 is TGCGCCAGCAGCCAAAGGAGGACTAGCTGGAGAAATGAGCAGTTCTTC. Amino acids: CASSQRRTSWRNEQFF.

Turning to this clonotype: Because the CDR3 is missing its conserved closing phenylalanine or tryptophan, this is likely a read error. The chain combines TRBV11-2 with TRBJ2-1, with 10 bases aligning to TRBD2. This CDR3 is 15 amino acids long. Germline V gene sequence: CDR1 SGHAT, CDR2 FQNNGV. In DNA form, the CDR3 reads TGTGGCAGTAGCCCCCAGCGGGAGGGATTGGGTGAGCAGTTCTCC. This gives the protein CGSSPQREGLGEQFS.

Concerning this clonotype itself: It is likely a read error, because the conserved phenylalanine at the end of the CDR3 is missing. The chain carries TRBV10-3 and TRBJ2-6, with 7 bases aligning to TRBD2. Germline CDR1 ENHRY, CDR2 SYGVKD. This CDR3 spans 15 amino acids. The CDR3 DNA sequence: TGCGCCATCAGTGTGGGAGGGTACGGGGCCAACGTCCTGACTATC. Protein sequence: CAISVGGYGANVLTI.

On this clonotype itself: Its ends do not fully match the called genes, so a read error is possible. The V and J genes are TRBV5-1 and TRBJ2-6, with D perhaps matching TRBD1 (5 bases). CDR1 SGHRS and CDR2 YFSETQ come from the germline V gene. This CDR3 is 14 amino acids long. In DNA form, the CDR3 reads TGCCCCAGCAGCTTGGAAAGGGGTTCAAGAGTCCCGACTTTC. It specifies CPSSLERGSRVPTF.